This T cell receptor beta chain appears in the sequencing data of a study of blood T cell repertoires in COVID-19. Study at large: Some COVID-19 samples were acute and others convalescent; all came from the United States, Italy and Spain. T cells, B-cell-depleted T cells, or PBMCs supplied cDNA or gDNA.

CDR3 length: 20 amino acids. Germline V gives CDR1 SGHRS, CDR2 YFSETQ. The V end lost 0 bases, the J end lost 0 bases, and 22 bases lay between the germline ends. As handled by the study authors: Reference gene primer amplification gave nucleated cell count estimates. Produced via immunoSEQ multiplex PCR; TCRdb's table is partial and in-frame only. That table furnishes V, J and clone size, whereas the DNA furnished D and trimming. The repertoire has roughly 150,000 clones, roughly 86% of them found once; the top ten carry 15%. The sample taken for sequencing was peripheral blood. The source is a human donor with acute or convalescent COVID-19. The donor label of this sample is uncertain. This sequence joins TRBV5-1 and TRBJ2-4, with D maybe TRBD1 (7 bases). The CDR3 region is CASSLDGGNRGRIAKNIQYF. The CDR3 DNA reads as TGCGCCAGCAGCTTGGACGGCGGGAACAGGGGCCGGATAGCCAAAAACATTCAGTACTTC.